This T cell receptor (beta chain) was retrieved from a study of T cells in Graves' hyperthyroidism and ophthalmopathy. From RNA transcripts, TCR beta CDR3 regions were amplified. TCR CDR3 underwent first-round RT-PCR with the HTBI primer set. One entry per CDR3 protein, called by TCRdb with MiXCR from the multiplex PCR reads. The data show about 640,000 distinct CDR3 sequences, with around 20% seen just once and roughly 30% held by the top ten. Many counts were recorded for this clonotype. Germline lookup yields CDR1 MDHEN and CDR2 SYDVKM. The CDR3 runs 14 residues. Trimming left V 4 bases short and J 0 bases short, with 10 bases between.

Sequencing was performed on blood. V gene TRBV28 combines with J gene TRBJ2-7; D tentatively reads TRBD1 or TRBD2 (5 bases each). The receptor was derived from a man aged 25-45 years with Graves' ophthalmopathy. DNA of the CDR3: TGTGCCAGCAGTTCCTGGGGGACCTCCTACGAGCAGTACTTC. Translated: CASSSWGTSYEQYF. Variable domain in full (rest from reference TRBV28 and TRBJ2-7): DVKVTQSSRYLVKRTGEKVFLECVQDMDHENMFWYRQDPGLGLRLIYFSYDVKMKEKGDIPEGYSVSREKKERFSLILESASTNQTSMYLCASSSWGTSYEQYFGPGTRLTVT.